This T cell receptor beta chain was profiled in a study of OX40 agonist ivuxolimab in advanced cancers. Across the study: The patients' treatment was ivuxolimab, an agonistic anti-OX40 (CD134) antibody.

Sequencing was performed with immunoSEQ multiplex PCR; in TCRdb, only in-frame clones are kept and a portion is missing. Found here are about 40,000 clones, 70% to 90% of them singletons; the top ten hold 15% to 20%. Germline V CDR1 and CDR2: SGDLS, YYNGEE. The ends lost 0 bases at V and 4 bases at J; junction bases unmatched: 9. The CDR3 consists of 16 residues. The receptor was derived from an adult with an advanced solid tumor such as melanoma, head and neck, liver or kidney cancer. The gene calls are TRBV9 and TRBJ1-1, with TRBD1 identical over 7 bases. Specimen: CD4+ or CD8+ T cells sorted from blood, collected in a trial of the OX40 agonist ivuxolimab. The chain's CDR3 is CASSVAQGVSFTEAFF. CDR3 nucleotides: TGTGCCAGCAGCGTAGCGCAGGGGGTCAGCTTCACTGAAGCTTTCTTT.